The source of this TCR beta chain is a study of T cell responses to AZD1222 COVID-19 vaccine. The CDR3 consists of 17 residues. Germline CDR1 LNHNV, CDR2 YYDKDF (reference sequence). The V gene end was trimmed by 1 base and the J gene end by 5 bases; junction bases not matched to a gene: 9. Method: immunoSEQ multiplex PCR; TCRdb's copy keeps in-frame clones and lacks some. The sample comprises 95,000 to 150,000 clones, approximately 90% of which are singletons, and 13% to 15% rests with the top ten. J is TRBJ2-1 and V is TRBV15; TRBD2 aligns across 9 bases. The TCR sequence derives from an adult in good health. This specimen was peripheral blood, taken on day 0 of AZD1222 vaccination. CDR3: CATSRVLWAGGDNEQFF. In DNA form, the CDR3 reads TGTGCCACCAGCAGAGTTCTATGGGCGGGAGGGGACAATGAGCAGTTCTTC.